The text below deals with one T cell receptor beta chain. Its antigen is as yet unknown. The primer mix had 60 Vbeta and 13 Jbeta primers. Libraries were prepared by immunoSEQ multiplex PCR; TCRdb keeps only in-frame clonotypes and omits some of them. The sample records 150,000 to 200,000 clones, around 75% being singletons. This sample was included in a study of cytomegalovirus exposure and HLA in healthy donors. General study points: There was a cluster of highly shared sequence variants that was likely a sequencing artifact. The study put around 180 TCR beta chains on its list as cytomegalovirus-associated.

Trimming left V 4 bases short and J 4 bases short, with 17 bases between. The germline V gene encodes CDR1 KGHSH and CDR2 LQKENI. The CDR3 extends over 16 amino acids. This sequence was found in a woman in her twenties or thirties in good health and CMV-seronegative. The sample consisted of PBMCs. The rearrangement links TRBV18 to TRBJ2-1; a weak D match, TRBD1 (5 bases). The CDR3 reads CASSHTSSQGYNEQFF. Here the CDR3 DNA reads TGTGCCAGCTCACACACGAGTAGCCAGGGTTACAATGAGCAGTTCTTC.